These T cell receptor beta chains were read from a single sample in a study of a mutant IDH1 vaccine in newly diagnosed glioma. Antigens of these TCRs are unknown. Measured with immunoSEQ multiplex PCR; TCRdb has only the in-frame clones, and not every one. Found here are around 85,000 clones, 65% to 90% of them singletons; the top ten hold 2% to 2.5%. The source was PBMCs, collected from a glioma patient whose treatment included an IDH1 peptide vaccine. These receptors originate from a man aged 25 to 45 with glioma. Some clones in this sample may be carry-over from other donors' samples. CDR3s include the opening cysteine and the closing phenylalanine or tryptophan. A D gene is named only where the DNA matches it firmly. Where a row states a size, it is once, few, many or the class of an expanded clone; other rows omit it.

>TRBV4-1|-|TRBJ2-7|-
TGCGCCAGCAGCCAAGATCCCCGCAGGGAGTATGGGGGCTACGAGCAGTACTTC
CASSQDPRREYGGYEQYF
>TRBV7-2|-|TRBJ2-1|TRBD2
TGTGCCAGCAGCTCCTCCGAGACTAGCGGTTCCCGTGGGCAGTTCTTC
CASSSSETSGSRGQFF
>TRBV7-9|-|TRBJ1-3|-
TGTGCCAGCAGCCCCCCTTATACGTCTGGAAACACCATATATTTT
CASSPPYTSGNTIYF
>TRBV28|-|TRBJ2-1|-
TGTGCCAGCAGTTTATCGAGGCAGAGATCCTACAATGAGCAGTTCTTC
CASSLSRQRSYNEQFF
>TRBV19|once|TRBJ2-7|TRBD1
TGTGCCAGTAGTATAGATCGACAGGGCGGCTACGAGCAGTACTTC
CASSIDRQGGYEQYF
>TRBV9|once|TRBJ2-3|TRBD2
TGTGCCAGCAGCGTAGACCGGGAGGGCCAGACCACAGATACGCAGTATTTT
CASSVDREGQTTDTQYF
>TRBV4-1|-|TRBJ1-2|-
TGCGCCAGCAGCCAAGTAGGTGCGAACTATGGCTACACCTTC
CASSQVGANYGYTF
>TRBV6-5|-|TRBJ2-1|-
TGTGCCAGCAGTTATAGCAGGACCTACAATGAGCAGTTCTTC
CASSYSRTYNEQFF
>TRBV5-6|-|TRBJ2-3|TRBD2
TGTGCCAGCAGCCGGGGACTAGCGGGGGCCACAGATACGCAGTATTTT
CASSRGLAGATDTQYF
>TRBV30|few|TRBJ1-1|-
TGTGCCTGGAGTGTAACTGGGGTCAAGAACACTGAAGCTTTCTTT
CAWSVTGVKNTEAFF
>TRBV7-7|-|TRBJ2-3|-
TGTGCTAGCAGTCCAGGCGGGGGCGCGACAGATACGCAGTATTTT
CASSPGGGATDTQYF